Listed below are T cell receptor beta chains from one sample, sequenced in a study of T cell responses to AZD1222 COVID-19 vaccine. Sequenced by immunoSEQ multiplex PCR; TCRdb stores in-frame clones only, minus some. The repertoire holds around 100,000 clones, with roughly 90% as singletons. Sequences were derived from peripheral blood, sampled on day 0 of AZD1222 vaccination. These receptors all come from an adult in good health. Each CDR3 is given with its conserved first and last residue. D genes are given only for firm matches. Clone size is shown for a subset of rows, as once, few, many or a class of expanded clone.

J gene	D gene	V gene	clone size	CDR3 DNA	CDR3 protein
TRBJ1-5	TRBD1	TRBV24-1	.	TGTGCCACCAGTGGGACAGGGGGCGGTCAGCCCCAGCATTTT	CATSGTGGGQPQHF
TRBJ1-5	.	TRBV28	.	TGTGCCAGCACCCCCAGGGTTAATCAGCCCCAGCATTTT	CASTPRVNQPQHF
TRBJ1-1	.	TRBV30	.	TGTGCCTGGACCTTCGGGTTTGGTGGCACTGAAGCTTTCTTT	CAWTFGFGGTEAFF
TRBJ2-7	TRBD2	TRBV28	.	TGTGCCTCTGTCGCTAGCGGGATTACCTACGAGCAGTACTTC	CASVASGITYEQYF
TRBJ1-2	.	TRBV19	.	TGTGCCTCCCAGGGACACCTTAACTATGGCTACACCTTC	CASQGHLNYGYTF
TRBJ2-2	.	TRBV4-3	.	TGCGCCAGCAGCCAAGAGCGCGGGATAAACACCGGGGAGCTGTTTTTT	CASSQERGINTGELFF
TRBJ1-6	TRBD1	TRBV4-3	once	TGCGCCAGCAGCCCCGGGACAGGAGGATCACCCCTCCACTTT	CASSPGTGGSPLHF
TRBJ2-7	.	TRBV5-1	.	TGCGCCAGCAGCTTGGGAACCGAGCAGTACTTC	CASSLGTEQYF
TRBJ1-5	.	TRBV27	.	TGTGCCAGCAGTTTAGGAGCCAATCAGCCCCAGCATTTT	CASSLGANQPQHF
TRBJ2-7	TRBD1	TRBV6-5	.	TGTGCCAGCAGTACACCGGGACAGGGGCGAAGCGAGCAGTACTTC	CASSTPGQGRSEQYF
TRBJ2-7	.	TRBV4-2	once	TGTGCCAGCAGCCAACTGGGACCGGGGAGTAGTCGCTCCTACGAGCAGTACTTC	CASSQLGPGSSRSYEQYF
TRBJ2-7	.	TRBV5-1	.	TGCGCCAGCAGCTGGTACGAGGGCTACGAGCAGTACTTC	CASSWYEGYEQYF
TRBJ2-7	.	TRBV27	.	TGTGCCAGCAGAACAACCCGGGACCTTAGCTCCTACGAGCAGTACTTC	CASRTTRDLSSYEQYF
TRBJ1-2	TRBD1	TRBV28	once	TGTGCCAGCACGACTACGGGACAGGGGATTCCTGGCTACACCTTC	CASTTTGQGIPGYTF
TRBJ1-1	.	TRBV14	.	TGTGCCAGCAGCCAAGACGGGCGAATGAACACTGAAGCTTTCTTT	CASSQDGRMNTEAFF
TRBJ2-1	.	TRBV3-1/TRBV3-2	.	TGTGCCAGCAGCCTTTTGGGGGATGAGCAGTTCTTC	CASSLLGDEQFF
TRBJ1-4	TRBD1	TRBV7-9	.	TGTGCCAGCAGCGCCGGGACAGGGAAGAATGAAAAACTGTTTTTT	CASSAGTGKNEKLFF
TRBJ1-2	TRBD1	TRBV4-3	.	TGCGCCAGCAGCCTCGACAGGGTGGCGGGAGGCTACACCTTC	CASSLDRVAGGYTF
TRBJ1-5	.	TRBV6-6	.	TGTGCCAGCAGTTACATTGGGGGCCTCAATCAGCCCCAGCATTTT	CASSYIGGLNQPQHF
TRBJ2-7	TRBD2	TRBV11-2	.	TGTGCCAGCAGCTTAACCGCCGGACTAGCGGCCTTTAGGAACGAGCAGTACTTC	CASSLTAGLAAFRNEQYF
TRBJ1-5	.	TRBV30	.	TGTGCCTGGAGTGTAGAGACGGTGAATCAGCCCCAGCATTTT	CAWSVETVNQPQHF
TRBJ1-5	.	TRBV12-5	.	TGTGCTAGTGGTTTCACCCAAGGTCAGGCAGGACGATTCAATCAGCCCCAGCATTTT	CASGFTQGQAGRFNQPQHF
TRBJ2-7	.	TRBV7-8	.	TGTGCCAGCAGCTACCCCGGGAGTAAACCCGAGCAGTACTTC	CASSYPGSKPEQYF
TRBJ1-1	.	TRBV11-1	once	TGTGCCAGCAGCTTAGCCCAGCTGAACACTGAAGCTTTCTTT	CASSLAQLNTEAFF
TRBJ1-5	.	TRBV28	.	TGTGCCAGCAGGTCTATGACAGACTCGGTTGCTCAGCCCCAGCATTTT	CASRSMTDSVAQPQHF
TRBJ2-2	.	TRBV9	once	TGTGCCAGCAGCTACCGGAGTGCGGGGGAGCTGTTTTTT	CASSYRSAGELFF
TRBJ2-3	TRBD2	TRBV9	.	TGTGCCAGCAGCGTTTCAGCGGGAAGAACAGATACGCAGTATTTT	CASSVSAGRTDTQYF
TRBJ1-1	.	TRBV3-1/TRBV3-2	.	TGTGCCAGCAGCCAAGGATACAGAGATGAAGCTTTCTTT	CASSQGYRDEAFF
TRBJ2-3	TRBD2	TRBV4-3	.	TGCGCCAGCAGCCAAGCAACGCGGGGGGGAAGAGATACGCAGTATTTT	CASSQATRGGRDTQYF
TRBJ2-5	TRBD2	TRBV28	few	TGTGCCAGCAGTTCCCCACAGAAAGGGCTAGCGGGAAGGGCCCAGTACTTC	CASSSPQKGLAGRAQYF
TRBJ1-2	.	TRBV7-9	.	TGTGCCAGCAGCTCTGCCGCGGTCCGGGGTACTGGCTACACCTTC	CASSSAAVRGTGYTF
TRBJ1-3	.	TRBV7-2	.	TGTGCCAGCAGTCTCTCGGGCCCAAGCTCTGGAAACACCATATATTTT	CASSLSGPSSGNTIYF
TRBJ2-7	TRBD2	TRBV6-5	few	TGTGCCAGCAGTACGGCGGGGGATAGCTCCTACGAGCAGTACTTC	CASSTAGDSSYEQYF
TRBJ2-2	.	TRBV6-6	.	TGTGCCAGCAGTTACAAGTGGGGCGGGGAGCTGTTTTTT	CASSYKWGGELFF
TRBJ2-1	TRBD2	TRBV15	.	TGTGCCACCAGCAGAGGTGGACTAGCGGGCTCCTACAATGAGCAGTTCTTC	CATSRGGLAGSYNEQFF
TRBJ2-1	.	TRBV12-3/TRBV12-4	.	TGTGCCAGCACACCACTCAAGGGCTTGGAGCAGTTCTTC	CASTPLKGLEQFF
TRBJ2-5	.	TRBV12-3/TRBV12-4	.	TGTGCCAGCACAGGGACCTCACAAGAGACCCAGTACTTC	CASTGTSQETQYF
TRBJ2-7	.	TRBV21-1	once	TGTGCCAGCCAGGGGGTTTGGGAGCAGTACTTC	CASQGVWEQYF
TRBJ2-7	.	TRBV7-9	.	TGTGCCAGCAGCTTTGCGGGAATGACTTACGAGCAGTACTTC	CASSFAGMTYEQYF
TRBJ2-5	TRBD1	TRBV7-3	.	TGTGCCAGCAGCTCCACAGGACAGGGGGCGGGAGAGACCCAGTACTTC	CASSSTGQGAGETQYF
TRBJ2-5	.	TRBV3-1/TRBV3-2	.	TGTGCCAGCAGCCAAGGGGGGGAAGAGACCCAGTACTTC	CASSQGGEETQYF
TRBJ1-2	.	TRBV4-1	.	TGCGCCAGCAGCCAAGATGGCATAAAGGGTGGCTACACCTTC	CASSQDGIKGGYTF